Listed below are T cell receptor beta chains from one sample, sequenced in a study of neurological immune-mediated disorders. TCRdb recomputed calls from the 5' RACE reads with MiXCR, one row per CDR3 protein. The repertoire holds about 30,000 distinct CDR3 sequences, with more than 14% as singletons. Material: PBMCs. The source is a man between 70 and 80 years old in good health. Both conserved end residues are part of each CDR3. Fields, in order: J gene, clone size, V gene, D gene, CDR3 protein, CDR3 DNA. D genes are given only for firm matches. Sizes are listed as once, few, many, or a class for an expanded clone.

J gene: TRBJ2-7
clone size: many
V gene: TRBV9
D gene: TRBD2
CDR3 protein: CANSPGTSGYEQYF
CDR3 DNA: TGTGCCAACAGCCCCGGGACTAGCGGCTACGAGCAGTACTTC

J gene: TRBJ2-3
clone size: many
V gene: TRBV25-1
D gene: .
CDR3 protein: CASSEWTESTDTQYF
CDR3 DNA: TGTGCCAGCAGTGAGTGGACGGAGAGCACAGATACGCAGTATTTT

J gene: TRBJ2-7
clone size: many
V gene: TRBV5-1
D gene: TRBD1
CDR3 protein: CASSLRDSYEQYF
CDR3 DNA: TGCGCCAGCAGCCTCCGGGACAGCTACGAGCAGTACTTC

J gene: TRBJ2-1
clone size: few
V gene: TRBV20-1
D gene: TRBD1
CDR3 protein: CSARGAGGPTSSYNEQFF
CDR3 DNA: TGCAGTGCTAGAGGGGCAGGGGGACCTACAAGCTCCTACAATGAGCAGTTCTTC

J gene: TRBJ2-1
clone size: many
V gene: TRBV5-1
D gene: .
CDR3 protein: CASSLNPGAYNEQFF
CDR3 DNA: TGCGCCAGCAGCTTGAACCCAGGGGCCTACAATGAGCAGTTCTTC

J gene: TRBJ2-7
clone size: many
V gene: TRBV10-3
D gene: TRBD2
CDR3 protein: CAISESSEARGRYF
CDR3 DNA: TGTGCCATCAGTGAGTCCTCAGAGGCGCGGGGGAGGTACTTC

J gene: TRBJ2-7
clone size: many
V gene: TRBV28
D gene: .
CDR3 protein: CATSDRTYEQYF
CDR3 DNA: TGTGCCACCTCCGACAGGACCTACGAGCAGTACTTC

J gene: TRBJ2-2
clone size: many
V gene: TRBV7-8
D gene: TRBD1
CDR3 protein: CASSRDRATGELFF
CDR3 DNA: TGTGCCAGCAGCCGGGACAGGGCCACCGGGGAGCTGTTTTTT

J gene: TRBJ1-5
clone size: many
V gene: TRBV20-1
D gene: .
CDR3 protein: CSAQGLRNQPQHF
CDR3 DNA: TGCAGTGCCCAGGGACTTCGCAATCAGCCCCAGCATTTT

J gene: TRBJ2-1
clone size: many
V gene: TRBV20-1
D gene: .
CDR3 protein: CSARNFGSYNEQFF
CDR3 DNA: TGCAGTGCTAGGAACTTCGGCTCCTACAATGAGCAGTTCTTC

J gene: TRBJ1-5
clone size: many
V gene: TRBV7-9
D gene: .
CDR3 protein: CASSFNGQPQHF
CDR3 DNA: TGTGCCAGCAGCTTTAATGGCCAGCCCCAGCATTTT

J gene: TRBJ2-7
clone size: many
V gene: TRBV5-5
D gene: .
CDR3 protein: CASSPLQGRPYEQYF
CDR3 DNA: TGTGCCAGCAGCCCACTACAGGGGAGGCCCTACGAGCAGTACTTC

J gene: TRBJ2-3
clone size: many
V gene: TRBV25-1
D gene: .
CDR3 protein: CASSEFAWGDTQYF
CDR3 DNA: TGTGCCAGCAGTGAATTTGCCTGGGGAGATACGCAGTATTTT

J gene: TRBJ2-1
clone size: many
V gene: TRBV7-3
D gene: TRBD1
CDR3 protein: CASSFAGTAAGVNEQFF
CDR3 DNA: TGTGCCAGCAGCTTCGCCGGGACAGCGGCCGGGGTCAATGAGCAGTTCTTC

J gene: TRBJ2-3
clone size: many
V gene: TRBV12-5
D gene: TRBD2
CDR3 protein: CASGSRTSGTDTQYF
CDR3 DNA: TGTGCTAGTGGTTCGAGGACTAGCGGGACAGATACGCAGTATTTT

J gene: TRBJ2-1
clone size: many
V gene: TRBV18
D gene: TRBD1
CDR3 protein: CASSPGDRGENEQFF
CDR3 DNA: TGTGCCAGCTCACCGGGGGACAGGGGCGAGAATGAGCAGTTCTTC

J gene: TRBJ2-3
clone size: many
V gene: TRBV20-1
D gene: .
CDR3 protein: CSASESRGSTDTQYF
CDR3 DNA: TGCAGTGCTAGTGAGTCCAGGGGTAGCACAGATACGCAGTATTTT

J gene: TRBJ2-4
clone size: many
V gene: TRBV9
D gene: TRBD2
CDR3 protein: CASSPSGRGGNIQYF
CDR3 DNA: TGTGCCAGCAGCCCCTCGGGGCGGGGGGGAAACATTCAGTACTTC

J gene: TRBJ2-3
clone size: many
V gene: TRBV7-2
D gene: .
CDR3 protein: CASSLSLARNTQYF
CDR3 DNA: TGTGCCAGCAGCTTATCCCTGGCGCGGAATACGCAGTATTTT

J gene: TRBJ2-7
clone size: many
V gene: TRBV6-6
D gene: .
CDR3 protein: CASSYSSEGGEQYF
CDR3 DNA: TGTGCCAGCAGTTACTCGAGCGAAGGGGGCGAGCAGTACTTC

J gene: TRBJ1-2
clone size: many
V gene: TRBV4-3
D gene: .
CDR3 protein: CASSQGHLNYGYTF
CDR3 DNA: TGCGCCAGCAGCCAGGGACACCTCAACTATGGCTACACCTTC

J gene: TRBJ2-7
clone size: many
V gene: TRBV11-2
D gene: .
CDR3 protein: CASSLDTGVLSYEQYF
CDR3 DNA: TGTGCCAGCAGCTTAGATACGGGGGTCCTTTCCTACGAGCAGTACTTC

J gene: TRBJ2-3
clone size: many
V gene: TRBV29-1
D gene: TRBD2
CDR3 protein: CSAVGGWTDTQYF
CDR3 DNA: TGCAGCGCCGTGGGGGGGTGGACAGATACGCAGTATTTT

J gene: TRBJ1-6
clone size: many
V gene: TRBV20-1
D gene: .
CDR3 protein: CSAREGLVNSPLHF
CDR3 DNA: TGCAGTGCTAGAGAGGGACTGGTTAATTCACCCCTCCACTTT

J gene: TRBJ1-3
clone size: many
V gene: TRBV18
D gene: .
CDR3 protein: CASSPLPQYLGNTIYF
CDR3 DNA: TGTGCCAGCTCACCACTCCCACAGTACCTTGGAAACACCATATATTTT

J gene: TRBJ2-3
clone size: once
V gene: TRBV9
D gene: .
CDR3 protein: CASSVVAAGAGNTQYF
CDR3 DNA: TGTGCCAGCAGCGTAGTAGCGGCAGGCGCCGGGAATACGCAGTATTTT

J gene: TRBJ1-2
clone size: many
V gene: TRBV10-3
D gene: .
CDR3 protein: CAISPGQGGGYTF
CDR3 DNA: TGTGCCATCAGCCCGGGACAAGGCGGGGGCTACACCTTC

J gene: TRBJ2-2
clone size: many
V gene: TRBV12-3/TRBV12-4
D gene: TRBD1
CDR3 protein: CASSRQGKALHGELFF
CDR3 DNA: TGTGCCAGCAGTCGACAGGGAAAGGCCCTCCACGGGGAGCTGTTTTTT

J gene: TRBJ1-5
clone size: many
V gene: TRBV6-4
D gene: .
CDR3 protein: CASRETRRGQPQHF
CDR3 DNA: TGTGCCAGCAGGGAGACACGGCGGGGGCAGCCCCAGCATTTT

J gene: TRBJ1-3
clone size: many
V gene: TRBV7-2
D gene: .
CDR3 protein: CASSPAYSGNTIYF
CDR3 DNA: TGTGCCAGCAGCCCTGCTTACTCTGGAAACACCATATATTTT

J gene: TRBJ2-2
clone size: many
V gene: TRBV12-3/TRBV12-4
D gene: .
CDR3 protein: CASRRGISGELFF
CDR3 DNA: TGTGCCAGCAGGAGAGGGATTTCCGGGGAGCTGTTTTTT

J gene: TRBJ2-7
clone size: many
V gene: TRBV6-6
D gene: TRBD2
CDR3 protein: CASSPWGRASYEQYF
CDR3 DNA: TGTGCCAGCAGTCCCTGGGGGAGGGCATCCTACGAGCAGTACTTC

J gene: TRBJ1-2
clone size: many
V gene: TRBV2
D gene: .
CDR3 protein: CASSEHNYGYTF
CDR3 DNA: TGTGCCAGCAGTGAACACAACTATGGCTACACCTTC

J gene: TRBJ1-2
clone size: many
V gene: TRBV20-1
D gene: TRBD1
CDR3 protein: CSARVGTGVGYTF
CDR3 DNA: TGCAGTGCTAGAGTAGGGACAGGGGTTGGCTACACCTTC

J gene: TRBJ2-5
clone size: many
V gene: TRBV4-2
D gene: TRBD1
CDR3 protein: CASSHRPNRDPRGETQYF
CDR3 DNA: TGTGCCAGCAGCCATCGCCCCAACCGGGACCCCAGGGGGGAGACCCAGTACTTC

J gene: TRBJ2-3
clone size: many
V gene: TRBV7-2
D gene: TRBD2
CDR3 protein: CASSLKLRGGPDTQYF
CDR3 DNA: TGTGCCAGCAGCTTAAAACTGCGGGGGGGCCCGGATACGCAGTATTTT

J gene: TRBJ2-7
clone size: medium-sized
V gene: TRBV12-3/TRBV12-4
D gene: .
CDR3 protein: CASSLDWGDEQYF
CDR3 DNA: TGTGCCAGCAGTCTCGACTGGGGCGACGAGCAGTACTTC

J gene: TRBJ2-5
clone size: many
V gene: TRBV4-3
D gene: TRBD2
CDR3 protein: CASSQDQTSGSKYF
CDR3 DNA: TGCGCCAGCAGCCAAGATCAAACTAGCGGTTCTAAGTACTTC

J gene: TRBJ2-1
clone size: many
V gene: TRBV12-3/TRBV12-4
D gene: .
CDR3 protein: CASQGTQGGHRFF
CDR3 DNA: TGTGCCAGCCAGGGAACCCAGGGGGGGCATCGATTCTTC

J gene: TRBJ1-1
clone size: many
V gene: TRBV6-2/TRBV6-3
D gene: .
CDR3 protein: CASSRPGQYTEAFF
CDR3 DNA: TGTGCCAGCAGTCGCCCCGGACAGTACACTGAAGCTTTCTTT